The sequence of this TCR beta chain was determined in a study of CD8 T cells in ankylosing spondylitis. Study findings and constraints: Peripheral blood held disease-linked clones only at relatively low frequency, and these were CD8+. As reported, disease-linked clones showed significant enrichment in matched ankylosing spondylitis synovial fluid.

This clonotype was recorded many times. Its antigen is unidentified. This CDR3 region has 13 residues. The germline V and J ends were trimmed by 3 bases and 1 base, with 9 bases remaining between them. The V gene's germline CDR1 is DFQATT and CDR2 SNEGSKA (reference sequence). Construction of TCR beta libraries was performed using quantitative 5'-RACE with molecular barcodes. MiXCR was run by TCRdb on the 5' RACE reads, yielding one entry per CDR3 protein. Found here are roughly 230,000 distinct CDR3 sequences, around 8% of them singletons; the top ten hold 4.8%. V is TRBV20-1 and J is TRBJ1-1; D remains ambiguous. The origin of this receptor is a female donor with ankylosing spondylitis or in good health (not recorded which). Input material: blood, either unsorted or a sorted T cell fraction (not recorded which). The CDR3 DNA follows: TGCAGTGCTAGCCTCACGGGGAACACTGAAGCTTTCTTT. Encoded protein: CSASLTGNTEAFF.